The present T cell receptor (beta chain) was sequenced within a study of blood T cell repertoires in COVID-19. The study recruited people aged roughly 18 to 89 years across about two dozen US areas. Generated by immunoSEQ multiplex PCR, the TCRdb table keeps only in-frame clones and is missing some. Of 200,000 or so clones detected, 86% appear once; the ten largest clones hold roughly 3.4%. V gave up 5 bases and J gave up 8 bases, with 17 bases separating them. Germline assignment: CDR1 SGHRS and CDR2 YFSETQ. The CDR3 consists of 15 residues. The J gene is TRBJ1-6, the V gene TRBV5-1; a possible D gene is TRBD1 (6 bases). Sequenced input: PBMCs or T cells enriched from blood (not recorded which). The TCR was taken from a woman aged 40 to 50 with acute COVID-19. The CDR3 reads CASRETGRGDSPLHF. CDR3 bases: TGCGCCAGCAGGGAAACAGGGAGAGGTGATTCACCCCTCCACTTT.